The 4 T cell receptor beta chains below come from one sample, sequenced in a study of T cells in women clearing cervical HPV infection (dated by TCRdb to 2017 to 2018). The library was obtained by the immunoSEQ multiplex PCR assay. Entries here come from immuneACCESS through TCRdb and include only in-frame sequences with V and J called. Some clones fail to appear in such tables; in the studies checked, an unresolved V gene covers under half of the shortfall, and the cause of the remainder is unknown. This sample's listing comprises under 45,000 clones. The ten largest clonotypes hold less than 8% of the sample. Sequenced input: blood buffy coat. These TCRs come from a woman aged 18 to 75 with a cervical HPV16 infection that either progressed to CIN3+ or cleared (not recorded which).

For this clone: The read ends 3 residues early relative to the CDR3; the germline J gene fills the gap. The V and J genes are TRBV7-6 and TRBJ2-2; D not resolved. CDR3 length: 13 amino acids. V was trimmed by 4 bases and J by 7 bases, leaving 10 bases between them. The germline gives CDR1 SGHVS, CDR2 FNYEAQ. CDR3 in amino acids: CASSSTTRGELFF. Incomplete CDR3 DNA: TGTGCCAGCAGCTCAACTACCCGCGGGGAG. Looking up the rest from reference TRBV7-6 and TRBJ2-2 gives the full variable domain: GAGVSQSPRYKVTKRGQDVALRCDPISGHVSLYWYRQALGQGPEFLTYFNYEAQQDKSGLPNDRFSAERPEGSISTLTIQRTEQRDSAMYRCASSSTTRGELFFGEGSRLTVL.

Partial CDR3 DNA: TGTGCCAGCAGCTTAAGGGAGACAGGCCAGAGTGGC. This gives the protein CASSLRETGQSG. The entire CDR3 protein is CASSLRETGQSGYTF. J is TRBJ1-2 and V is TRBV7-9; D perhaps matches TRBD1 (6 bases). The read terminates 3 residues before the CDR3 end, so the remaining end is supplied by the germline J gene. The CDR3 is made up of 15 amino acids. Trimming removed 2 bases from V and 7 bases from J, with 17 bases in between. Germline loops: CDR1 SEHNR, CDR2 FQNEAQ (reference sequence). Drawing the rest from reference TRBV7-9 and TRBJ1-2, the complete variable domain is DTGVSQNPRHKITKRGQNVTFRCDPISEHNRLYWYRQTLGQGPEFLTYFQNEAQLEKSRLLSDRFSAERPKGSFSTLEIQRTEQGDSAMYLCASSLRETGQSGYTFGSGTRLTVV.

The CDR3 sequence: CASSSPPQGNEKLFF. Incomplete CDR3 DNA: TGTGCCAGCAGCTCCCCGCCACAGGGGAATGAAAAG. This chain uses TRBV7-9 with TRBJ2-2, with 7 nucleotides matching TRBD1. The CDR3 end falls 3 residues outside the read, so it is completed with the germline J gene. This CDR3 spans 15 amino acids. Germline-derived CDR1 and CDR2 are SEHNR and FQNEAQ (reference sequence).

Comments on this clone: With the read ending 3 residues before the CDR3 end, the germline J gene is used to fill in that end. V usage is TRBV5-4 and J usage is TRBJ1-2; D is ambiguous. This CDR3 is 12 amino acids long. Looked up from germline, CDR1 is SGHNT and CDR2 is YYREEE (reference sequence). Trimming shortened V by 2 bases and J by 7 bases, and 9 bases separated the two germline ends. CDR3 amino acids: CASSFLGIGYTF. The CDR3 DNA, read in part, is TGTGCCAGCAGCTTCCTAGGTATTGGC.